This TCR beta chain was captured in a study of cytomegalovirus exposure and HLA in healthy donors. The PCR contained 60 Vbeta and 13 Jbeta primers. Profiled with immunoSEQ multiplex PCR; TCRdb holds only in-frame clones, not every one. The sample includes fewer than 150,000 clones, over 60% of them seen just once. With 2 bases removed from V and 2 bases from J, the gap between germline ends came to 13 bases. CDR1 and CDR2 from the germline V gene are WSHSY and SAAADI. This CDR3 has 15 residues. The material sequenced was PBMCs. The V call is TRBV10-2, the J call TRBJ2-7, with TRBD2 as a possible D gene (7 bases). The receptor's source is a man in his forties in good health and CMV-seropositive. CDR3: CASSEPGGLPYEQYF. CDR3 coding DNA: TGCGCCAGCAGTGAGCCGGGGGGCCTTCCCTACGAGCAGTACTTC.